The entry below describes one TCR beta chain. The antigen is undetermined. This record comes from a study of T cell responses to AZD1222 COVID-19 vaccine. Study-wide results and caveats: Among the donors, most were white British and more were female, and clonal diversity was possibly underestimated. At 160-218 and 743-854, vaccine-associated CD4 TCRs were dominant, and they spanned spike.

The table came from immunoSEQ multiplex PCR; TCRdb's copy has only in-frame clones and leaves some out. The table records fewer than 120,000 clones, over 90% of them present only once. Sequencing used peripheral blood, obtained 28 days after the second AZD1222 dose. The TCR was taken from an adult who received the AZD1222 COVID-19 vaccine.

CDR3 in amino acids: CASSPLGYGRAYNEQFF. CDR3 DNA sequence: TGTGCCAGCAGCCCCCTTGGGTACGGGAGGGCCTACAATGAGCAGTTCTTC. The chain couples TRBV3-1 (or the pseudogene TRBV3-2) to TRBJ2-1, with 8 nucleotides matching TRBD2. CDR3 length: 17 residues. The germline V gene has CDR1 LGHDT and CDR2 YNNKEL (reference sequence). J gave up 2 bases and V 4 bases, and 10 bases lay outside the gene matches.